Described below is a single T cell receptor (beta chain) sequence and its context. The germline gene is not matched at one end of the junction; a read error may be the cause. Per germline, CDR1 SGHDT and CDR2 YYEEEE. CDR3 size: 14 residues. This sample was included in a study of cytomegalovirus exposure and HLA in healthy donors. PCR employed 60 Vbeta and 13 Jbeta primers. TCRdb's table, derived via immunoSEQ multiplex PCR, lists solely in-frame clones and lacks some. The profile shows around 110,000 clones, about four fifths of them singletons. V gene TRBV5-6 combines with J gene TRBJ1-4, with a weak D call TRBD1 (5 bases). The sequence came from a man aged 30-40 years in good health and CMV-seropositive. Sequencing was done on a sample of PBMCs. CDR3 in amino acids: CASRLVGGDEKLFF. The CDR3 DNA reads as TGTGCCAGCAGATTGGTGGGGGGAGATGAAAAACTGTTTTTT.